The next 29 T cell receptor beta chains were all read from a single sample in a study of T cells after yellow fever vaccination. MiXCR was run by TCRdb on the 5' RACE reads, yielding one entry per CDR3 protein. The data hold 200,000 to 250,000 distinct CDR3 sequences, with 3% to 3.5% observed a single time. The sample in question was CD4+ T cells sorted from PBMCs, obtained 10 days after the yellow fever booster vaccination. Receptors originate from a man younger than 30 who received the YFV17D yellow fever vaccine.

This clonotype was seen ten or more times. The gene calls are TRBV20-1 and TRBJ1-2; TRBD1 is a possible D gene (5 bases). V gave up 3 bases and J gave up 4 bases, with 15 bases separating them. This CDR3 comprises 14 residues. CDR1 is DFQATT and CDR2 is SNEGSKA in the germline V gene (reference sequence). The CDR3 spells CSASPGRGPYGYTF. CDR3 bases: TGCAGTGCTAGTCCAGGGAGGGGCCCCTATGGCTACACCTTC.

This chain uses TRBV6-5 with TRBJ2-2; a weak D match, TRBD2 (6 bases). Germline values: CDR1 MNHEY, CDR2 SVGAGI. V lost 2 bases and J 4 bases, leaving 14 bases between the germline ends. The CDR3 is made up of 16 amino acids. The CDR3 region is CASSYLPTGGTGELFF. CDR3 in DNA: TGTGCCAGCAGTTACCTCCCCACCGGGGGCACCGGGGAGCTGTTTTTT.

Ten or more counts support this clonotype. The V gene is TRBV5-1, the J gene TRBJ1-2, with 7 bases lining up with TRBD1. The CDR3 totals 15 residues. V was clipped by 4 bases and J by 7 bases; unmatched bases: 13. In germline, CDR1 is SGHRS, CDR2 YFSETQ. CDR3 in amino acids: CASSTETGLGSGYTF. The DNA of the CDR3 is TGCGCCAGCAGCACCGAGACAGGGTTGGGCTCTGGCTACACCTTC.

This clonotype was counted a few times. The chain has TRBV15 and TRBJ1-2; D unclear. The germline V gene encodes CDR1 LNHNV and CDR2 YYDKDF (reference sequence). The CDR3 length is 15 residues. V lost 5 bases to trimming and J lost 0 bases, with 13 bases between them. The CDR3 DNA is TGTGCCACCAGCGGTGGGCTTCAAGCTAACTATGGCTACACCTTC. Translation: CATSGGLQANYGYTF.

This clonotype was observed at least ten times. The chain joins TRBV12-3 or TRBV12-4 to TRBJ2-5; D is unresolved. V lost 5 bases and J lost 5, with 12 bases in between. The CDR3 covers 13 residues. CDR3 sequence (DNA): TGTGCCAGCAGTCCTCGACAAGGGGAGACCCAGTACTTC. Its protein product is CASSPRQGETQYF.

The chain recombines TRBV20-1 with TRBJ2-5; 8 nucleotides line up with TRBD2. With V trimmed by 1 base and J by 1 base, 5 bases remained unmatched. The CDR3 has 15 amino acids. Looked up from germline, CDR1 is DFQATT and CDR2 is SNEGSKA (reference sequence). CDR3 residues: CSARGGSGSQETQYF. The CDR3 DNA reads as TGCAGTGCTAGAGGGGGCAGCGGGAGCCAAGAGACCCAGTACTTC.

At least ten counts were recorded for this clonotype. The rearrangement joins TRBV5-1 to TRBJ2-3; D possibly matches TRBD1 or TRBD2 (5 bases each). V was pared by 4 bases and J by 2 bases, with 23 bases between. Germline values: CDR1 SGHRS, CDR2 YFSETQ. The CDR3 spans 18 residues. The CDR3 DNA reads TGCGCCAGCAGCAGTCGGGACGGCAATTACCTTTACACAGATACGCAGTATTTT. Translated, it gives CASSSRDGNYLYTDTQYF. The full variable domain, in which reference TRBV5-1 and TRBJ2-3 provide the parts outside the CDR3, is KAGVTQTPRYLIKTRGQQVTLSCSPISGHRSVSWYQQTPGQGLQFLFEYFSETQRNKGNFPGRFSGRQFSNSRSEMNVSTLELGDSALYLCASSSRDGNYLYTDTQYFGPGTRLTVL.

This clonotype was picked up many times. The genes are TRBV3-1 and TRBJ1-1; unclear D gene. Trimming took 0 bases from V and 1 from J, leaving 9 bases between them. Per the germline V gene, CDR1 is LGHDT and CDR2 is YNNKEL (reference sequence). The CDR3 has 15 amino acids. CDR3 coding DNA: TGTGCCAGCAGCCAAGATGCCGCAGGGAACACTGAAGCTTTCTTT. Amino acids: CASSQDAAGNTEAFF.

This clonotype was recorded a few times. The CDR3 DNA reads TGTGCCAGCAGCCAAGATCAGATCGAATACGAGCAGTACTTC. It specifies CASSQDQIEYEQYF. The chain joins TRBV4-2 to TRBJ2-7; D is unresolved. The CDR3 contains 14 residues. Trimming stripped 0 bases from V and 4 bases from J, with 10 bases between. In germline, CDR1 is LGHNA, CDR2 YNFKEQ.

The rearrangement links TRBV4-3 to TRBJ2-7; D remains unclear. V was cut by 0 bases and J by 1 base, with 10 bases left in between. The CDR3 loop spans 15 amino acids. The germline V gene has CDR1 LGHNA and CDR2 YSLEER. The CDR3 loop reads CASSQDPRQSYEQYF. For the CDR3, the DNA is TGCGCCAGCAGCCAAGATCCCCGTCAGTCCTACGAGCAGTACTTC.

This chain connects TRBV15 to TRBJ2-3; TRBD1 might be the D (6 bases). With 3 bases removed from V and 2 bases from J, the gap between germline ends came to 18 bases. The CDR3 runs to 17 residues. Germline CDR1 and CDR2: LNHNV and YYDKDF (reference sequence). CDR3 protein: CATSSSRLDRITDTQYF. The CDR3 bases are TGTGCCACCAGCAGCAGTCGACTGGACAGAATCACAGATACGCAGTATTTT.

The table lists this clonotype with a few counts. The chain combines TRBV5-1 with TRBJ2-7; 7 nucleotides align to TRBD1. The germline V gene encodes CDR1 SGHRS and CDR2 YFSETQ. The CDR3 sequence is 15 residues long. V lost 5 bases and J lost 0; bases outside the gene matches: 8. The CDR3: CASSDPGQSSYEQYF. The CDR3 DNA reads as TGCGCCAGCAGTGACCCGGGACAGAGCTCCTACGAGCAGTACTTC.

This sequence joins TRBV20-1 and TRBJ2-7; TRBD1 matches at 8 bases. Looked up from germline, CDR1 is DFQATT and CDR2 is SNEGSKA (reference sequence). Trimming took 6 bases from V and 0 from J; bases not matched to a gene: 16. This CDR3 has 17 amino acids. The CDR3 DNA is TGCAGTGCCACAGGAGGACAGGGCCGAAGAGGCTCCTACGAGCAGTACGTC. It specifies CSATGGQGRRGSYEQYV.

This clonotype was seen repeatedly, ten times or more. V is TRBV20-1 and J is TRBJ1-1; D is possibly TRBD1 (5 bases). The germline V gene has CDR1 DFQATT and CDR2 SNEGSKA (reference sequence). V was clipped by 0 bases and J by 4 bases, with 15 bases between them. CDR3 length equals 15 residues. The CDR3 region has the DNA TGCAGTGCTAGAGATCAAGGGTGGAGGGGCACTGAAGCTTTCTTT. Translating gives CSARDQGWRGTEAFF.

This clonotype was detected only a few times. The chain employs TRBV20-1 and TRBJ2-3, with D unclear. Trimming left V 1 base short and J 7 bases short, with 15 bases between. This CDR3 contains 14 residues. CDR1 and CDR2 from the germline V gene are DFQATT and SNEGSKA (reference sequence). CDR3 nucleotide sequence: TGCAGTGCTAGAGCCCCTCTCGGCCCCTATACGCAGTATTTT. This encodes CSARAPLGPYTQYF.

The chain has TRBV7-2 and TRBJ1-5, with D possibly being TRBD1 (5 bases). The length of the CDR3 is 15 residues. Germline values: CDR1 SGHTA, CDR2 FQGNSA. V shed 1 base and J shed 2 bases, with 9 bases lying between them. DNA of the CDR3: TGTGCCAGCAGCTTAGTTTCCAGGGGCAATCAGCCCCAGCATTTT. It is translated as CASSLVSRGNQPQHF.

This clonotype has at least ten counts. This sequence joins TRBV5-1 and TRBJ2-1; 11 positions agree with TRBD1. Losses at the gene ends were 3 bases for V and 7 bases for J; bases not matched to a gene: 9. This CDR3 has 16 residues. The germline gives CDR1 SGHRS, CDR2 YFSETQ. CDR3 bases: TGCGCCAGCAGCTCTGTGTCGGACAGGGGGCTGAATGAGCAGTTCTTC. This gives the protein CASSSVSDRGLNEQFF.

This clonotype was counted at least ten times. V usage is TRBV7-9 and J usage is TRBJ1-2; 8 bases map to TRBD1. The CDR3 consists of 17 residues. V lost 5 bases and J lost 0; bases outside the gene matches: 11. Looked up from germline, CDR1 is SEHNR and CDR2 is FQNEAQ (reference sequence). The CDR3 coding sequence is TGTGCCAGCAGCAGAGTGGGACAGGATCTTTCTAACTATGGCTACACCTTC. This encodes CASSRVGQDLSNYGYTF.

This clonotype was seen ten or more times. In DNA, the CDR3 is TGCAGTGCTAGACGAGCGGGGGCCCGGGATACGCAGTATTTT. Amino acids: CSARRAGARDTQYF. The rearrangement links TRBV20-1 to TRBJ2-3, with 8 bases identical to TRBD2. Per the germline V gene, CDR1 is DFQATT and CDR2 is SNEGSKA (reference sequence). The ends lost 2 bases at V and 6 bases at J; junction bases unmatched: 7. This CDR3 spans 14 amino acids.

V and J are TRBV3-1 and TRBJ1-2, with 7 bases lining up with TRBD1. Germline V gene data show CDR1 as LGHDT and CDR2 as YNNKEL (reference sequence). After removal of 2 bases from V and 4 bases from J, the junction contained 1 base not matched to a gene. The CDR3 sequence is 13 residues long. In nucleotides, the CDR3 is TGTGCCAGCAGCCAATCAGGGGGCTATGGCTACACCTTC. This gives the protein CASSQSGGYGYTF.

The genes are TRBV7-2 and TRBJ1-4; D ambiguous. Germline CDR1 reads SGHTA; CDR2 reads FQGNSA. CDR3 size: 16 residues. The V gene lost 4 bases and the J gene lost 8 bases, with 20 bases spanning the gap. The CDR3 loop is CASSSQRRTQGEKLFF. The CDR3 DNA sequence: TGTGCCAGCAGCTCTCAACGACGTACCCAAGGGGAAAAACTGTTTTTT.

This clonotype was recorded many times. The chain combines TRBV3-1 with TRBJ1-4; D is undetermined. The CDR3 has 13 residues. Germline CDR1 is LGHDT and CDR2 is YNNKEL (reference sequence). Trimming shortened V by 1 base and J by 8 bases, and 8 bases separated the two germline ends. The CDR3 here is CASSQVHKEKLFF. The CDR3, as DNA: TGTGCCAGCAGCCAAGTCCATAAGGAAAAACTGTTTTTT.

There are a few counts of this clonotype. The rearrangement joins TRBV5-6 to TRBJ2-5; 7 bases match TRBD2. This CDR3 has 13 amino acids. Germline CDR1 and CDR2: SGHDT and YYEEEE. After removal of 5 bases from V and 5 bases from J, the junction contained 6 bases not matched to a gene. CDR3 amino acids: CASRAGPRETQYF. Here the CDR3 DNA reads TGTGCCAGCAGAGCGGGACCCCGGGAGACCCAGTACTTC.

There are many counts of this clonotype. The V call is TRBV6-5, the J call TRBJ1-1, with TRBD1 matching 7 bases. Per germline, CDR1 MNHEY and CDR2 SVGAGI. This CDR3 is 16 amino acids long. Unmatched junction bases numbered 11, after V lost 6 bases and J lost 1 base. CDR3 sequence: CASSSQRGRGNTEAFF. The CDR3, as DNA: TGTGCCAGCAGCTCTCAGAGGGGGCGGGGGAACACTGAAGCTTTCTTT.

There are many counts of this clonotype. The chain employs TRBV12-3 or TRBV12-4 and TRBJ1-3; 9 bases line up with TRBD1. The CDR3 covers 16 residues. Germline trimming cut 3 bases from V and 0 bases from J; bases unmatched to any gene: 3. CDR3 coding DNA: TGTGCCAGCAGTTTCGGGACAGGGAACTCTGGAAACACCATATATTTT. Residues: CASSFGTGNSGNTIYF.

This clonotype has a count of ten or more. The chain combines TRBV7-2 with TRBJ2-3; D is possibly TRBD1 (5 bases). This CDR3 is 16 amino acids long. Trimming shortened V by 2 bases and J by 4 bases, and 16 bases separated the two germline ends. Germline V CDR1 and CDR2: SGHTA, FQGNSA. CDR3 sequence reads: CASSLNSGRWADTQYF. The CDR3 coding sequence is TGTGCCAGCAGCTTAAATTCAGGGCGATGGGCAGATACGCAGTATTTT.

As regards this clonotype: Possible read error: a much larger clone is one base away. The V gene is TRBV7-2, the J gene TRBJ2-4, with a weak D call TRBD2 (5 bases). The germline V gene encodes CDR1 SGHTA and CDR2 FQGNSA. This CDR3 is 14 amino acids long. CDR3 residues: CASSLAAGPGIKYF. As DNA, the CDR3 is TGTGCCAGCAGCTTAGCCGCGGGCCCGGGCATTAAGTACTTC. The full variable domain, with the rest looked up from reference TRBV7-2 and TRBJ2-4, is GAGVSQSPSNKVTEKGKDVELRCDPISGHTALYWYRQSLGQGLEFLIYFQGNSAPDKSGLPSDRFSAERTGGSVSTLTIQRTQQEDSAVYLCASSLAAGPGIKYFGAGTRLSVL.

Only a few counts were recorded for this clonotype. V gene TRBV20-1 combines with J gene TRBJ2-5, with D possibly TRBD2 on 7 matching bases. The CDR3 has 13 residues. Germline-derived CDR1 and CDR2 are DFQATT and SNEGSKA (reference sequence). The CDR3: CIPGGGGQETQYF. The CDR3 DNA reads as TGCATCCCTGGGGGCGGGGGACAAGAGACCCAGTACTTC.

The chain carries TRBV12-3 or TRBV12-4 and TRBJ2-5; D call uncertain. The CDR3 contains 13 residues. V was trimmed by 3 bases and J by 7 bases, leaving 12 bases between them. The CDR3 loop is CASSLSQVGTQYF. CDR3 nucleotide sequence: TGTGCCAGCAGTTTGTCCCAAGTTGGGACCCAGTACTTC.